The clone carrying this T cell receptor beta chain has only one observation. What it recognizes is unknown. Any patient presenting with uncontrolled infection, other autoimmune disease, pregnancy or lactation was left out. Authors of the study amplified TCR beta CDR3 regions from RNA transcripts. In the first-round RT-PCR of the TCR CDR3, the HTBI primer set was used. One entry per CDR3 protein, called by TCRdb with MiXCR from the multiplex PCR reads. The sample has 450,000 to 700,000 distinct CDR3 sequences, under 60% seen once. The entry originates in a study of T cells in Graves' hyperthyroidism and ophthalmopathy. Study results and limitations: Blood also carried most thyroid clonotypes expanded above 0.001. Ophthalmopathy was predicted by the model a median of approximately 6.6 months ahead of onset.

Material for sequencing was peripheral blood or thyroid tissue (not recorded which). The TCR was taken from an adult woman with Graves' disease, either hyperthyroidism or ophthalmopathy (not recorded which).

The CDR3 sequence: CASSILKRLSSYEQYF. CDR3 sequence (DNA): TGTGCCAGTAGTATCCTCAAGCGGCTAAGCTCCTACGAGCAGTACTTC. This chain links TRBV19 with TRBJ2-7; a possible D gene is TRBD2 (5 bases). Germline V gene lookup returns CDR1 LNHDA and CDR2 SQIVND (reference sequence). V was trimmed by 3 bases and J by 0 bases, leaving 15 bases between them. The CDR3 is 16 amino acids. The entire variable domain, with the rest obtained from reference TRBV19 and TRBJ2-7, is as follows: DGGITQSPKYLFRKEGQNVTLSCEQNLNHDAMYWYRQDPGQGLRLIYYSQIVNDFQKGDIAEGYSVSREKKESFPLTVTSAQKNPTAFYLCASSILKRLSSYEQYFGPGTRLTVT.